The source of this TCR beta chain is a study of T cells in Graves' hyperthyroidism and ophthalmopathy. Points from the study as a whole: Most expanded thyroid clonotypes above 0.001 recurred in blood.

V was shortened by 4 bases and J by 4 bases, with 16 bases between the two germline ends. Germline values: CDR1 SQVTM, CDR2 ANQGSEA. This CDR3 region has 15 residues. The CDR3 regions of TCR beta were amplified from RNA transcripts. TCR CDR3 underwent first-round RT-PCR with the HTBI primer set. A single record per CDR3 protein comes from TCRdb applying MiXCR to the multiplex PCR reads. The repertoire holds about 290,000 distinct CDR3 sequences, with roughly 15% as singletons. This clonotype was picked up many times. What it recognizes is unknown. This clonotype originated in a woman aged 40 to 50 with Graves' hyperthyroidism. Sequencing was performed on blood. The chain links TRBV29-1 to TRBJ2-2; weak D call: TRBD2 (5 bases). The chain's CDR3 is CSVGWLATATGELFF. CDR3 DNA: TGCAGCGTTGGGTGGCTAGCCACGGCCACCGGGGAGCTGTTTTTT.